The clone carrying this TCR beta chain was seen a handful of times. The CDR3 contains 14 residues. Germline V gives CDR1 ENHRY, CDR2 SYGVKD. With 11 bases clipped from V and 5 bases from J, the junction kept 13 bases outside the gene matches. Using its own MiXCR run on the RT-PCR reads, TCRdb lists one record per CDR3 protein. The sample lists some 880,000 distinct CDR3 sequences; around 17% were seen once. The sample belongs to a study of patients and donors after allogeneic stem cell transplantation. The rearrangement joins TRBV10-3 to TRBJ1-2, with TRBD1 identical over 8 bases. The sequencing input was blood, either unsorted or a sorted T cell fraction (not recorded which). The receptor was derived from a human donor who was either an allogeneic HSCT recipient or a stem cell or donor lymphocyte infusion donor (not recorded which). It is not recorded whose cells these are; they may come from a transplant donor. The CDR3 loop is CAASSGQGPYGYTF. The CDR3 DNA reads as TGTGCCGCGTCGTCCGGACAGGGTCCTTATGGCTACACCTTC.